This T cell receptor beta chain derives from a study of OX40 agonist ivuxolimab in advanced cancers. Across the study: Patients' therapy was ivuxolimab, an antibody that acts as an agonist of OX40 (CD134). Eligibility admitted prior anti-PD-1, anti-PD-L1 or anti-CTLA-4 therapy; about 39% had some. Study observations and caveats: The authors did not determine the antigen specificity of the expanded peripheral T cells.

Clones were read by immunoSEQ multiplex PCR, and TCRdb kept only the in-frame ones, dropping some. The sample holds approximately 54,000 clones; around nine tenths are singletons and the top ten take roughly 3.5%. CDR1 and CDR2 from the germline V gene are SGHDT and YYEEEE. After removal of 5 bases from V and 5 bases from J, the junction contained 8 bases not matched to a gene. CDR3 length equals 16 residues. A word on this clone: The antigen remains undetermined.

This sequence originates from an adult with an advanced solid tumor such as melanoma, head and neck, liver or kidney cancer. The specimen comprised CD4+ or CD8+ T cells sorted from blood, sampled in a trial of the OX40 agonist ivuxolimab. This chain links TRBV5-6 with TRBJ1-6; 9 bases are a match to TRBD1. CDR3 residues: CASSRQGGANNSPLHF. The CDR3 bases are TGTGCCAGCAGTCGACAGGGGGGTGCAAATAATTCACCCCTCCACTTT.